The rows below give T cell receptor beta chains drawn from one sample of a study of human T cells and chemical hapten exposure. One entry per CDR3 protein, called by TCRdb with MiXCR from the RACE reads. The profile shows 180,000 or so distinct CDR3 sequences, approximately 24% of them singletons. Source: whole blood, taken in connection with sensitization to the hapten diphenylcyclopropenone (DPC). The receptors originated from a middle-aged woman with alopecia areata. Some clones in this sample may be carry-over from other donors' samples. CDR3s include the opening cysteine and the closing phenylalanine or tryptophan. The order of the fields is clone size, D gene, J gene, V gene, CDR3 protein, CDR3 DNA. The D gene is left open where the match is weak. A row's size may be missing; if present it is once, few, many or a size class.

clone_size: -; d_call: TRBD1; j_call: TRBJ1-1; v_call: TRBV7-2; cdr3_aa: CASSSRQGAITEAFF; cdr3_nt: TGTGCCAGCAGCTCCAGACAGGGGGCGATCACTGAAGCTTTCTTT
clone_size: -; d_call: -; j_call: TRBJ2-2; v_call: TRBV20-1; cdr3_aa: CSATPHANTGELFF; cdr3_nt: TGCAGTGCTACGCCACATGCAAACACCGGGGAGCTGTTTTTT
clone_size: -; d_call: -; j_call: TRBJ1-1; v_call: TRBV12-3/TRBV12-4; cdr3_aa: CASSLRGSSNTEAFF; cdr3_nt: TGTGCCAGCAGTTTGAGGGGGTCCTCGAACACTGAAGCTTTCTTT
clone_size: -; d_call: -; j_call: TRBJ2-4; v_call: TRBV12-3/TRBV12-4; cdr3_aa: CASSQQGIVQYF; cdr3_nt: TGTGCCAGCAGCCAGCAGGGGATTGTCCAGTACTTC
clone_size: -; d_call: TRBD1; j_call: TRBJ2-7; v_call: TRBV6-5; cdr3_aa: CASSATGTGQYEQYF; cdr3_nt: TGTGCCAGCAGTGCCACCGGGACAGGGCAATACGAGCAGTACTTC
clone_size: -; d_call: -; j_call: TRBJ2-2; v_call: TRBV9; cdr3_aa: CASSVGTGEVNTGELFF; cdr3_nt: TGTGCCAGCAGCGTCGGAACAGGGGAGGTGAACACCGGGGAGCTGTTTTTT
clone_size: -; d_call: -; j_call: TRBJ1-2; v_call: TRBV28; cdr3_aa: CASIEGGNYGYTF; cdr3_nt: TGTGCCAGCATTGAGGGGGGGAACTATGGCTACACCTTC
clone_size: -; d_call: -; j_call: TRBJ2-6; v_call: TRBV6-5; cdr3_aa: CASSYRQTSGANVLTF; cdr3_nt: TGTGCCAGCAGTTACAGGCAGACCTCTGGGGCCAACGTCCTGACTTTC
clone_size: -; d_call: TRBD1; j_call: TRBJ2-5; v_call: TRBV28; cdr3_aa: CASIGTVETQYF; cdr3_nt: TGTGCCAGCATCGGGACAGTAGAGACCCAGTACTTC
clone_size: few; d_call: TRBD1; j_call: TRBJ2-2; v_call: TRBV29-1; cdr3_aa: CSGGPDRGRGTGELFF; cdr3_nt: TGCAGCGGGGGGCCCGACAGGGGTCGGGGCACCGGGGAGCTGTTTTTT
clone_size: few; d_call: TRBD1; j_call: TRBJ2-1; v_call: TRBV6-2/TRBV6-3; cdr3_aa: CASSSWTGSYNEQFF; cdr3_nt: TGTGCCAGCAGTTCGTGGACAGGGTCCTACAATGAGCAGTTCTTC
clone_size: few; d_call: TRBD1; j_call: TRBJ1-4; v_call: TRBV6-5; cdr3_aa: CASSPRDRREKLFF; cdr3_nt: TGTGCCAGCAGTCCCCGGGACAGGAGAGAAAAACTGTTTTTT
clone_size: -; d_call: -; j_call: TRBJ1-4; v_call: TRBV7-9; cdr3_aa: CASSPQYNSRNEKLFF; cdr3_nt: TGTGCCAGCAGCCCCCAGTACAACAGCCGTAATGAAAAACTGTTTTTT
clone_size: -; d_call: -; j_call: TRBJ1-4; v_call: TRBV6-5; cdr3_aa: CASSYSNHEKLFF; cdr3_nt: TGTGCCAGCAGTTACTCGAACCATGAAAAACTGTTTTTT
clone_size: -; d_call: -; j_call: TRBJ2-7; v_call: TRBV5-1; cdr3_aa: CASSTSGSAYEQYF; cdr3_nt: TGCGCCAGCAGCACATCAGGGTCGGCCTACGAGCAGTACTTC
clone_size: -; d_call: -; j_call: TRBJ1-1; v_call: TRBV29-1; cdr3_aa: CSAGRNTEAFF; cdr3_nt: TGCAGCGCGGGTCGTAACACTGAAGCTTTCTTT
clone_size: -; d_call: TRBD2; j_call: TRBJ2-5; v_call: TRBV29-1; cdr3_aa: CSVVGSGSETQYF; cdr3_nt: TGCAGCGTTGTCGGTAGCGGGAGTGAGACCCAGTACTTC
clone_size: -; d_call: TRBD2; j_call: TRBJ2-1; v_call: TRBV4-1; cdr3_aa: CASSRAGLAGALEQFF; cdr3_nt: TGCGCCAGCAGCCGGGCGGGACTAGCGGGAGCGCTTGAGCAGTTCTTC
clone_size: -; d_call: TRBD2; j_call: TRBJ2-3; v_call: TRBV10-3; cdr3_aa: CAIRALAQQGTDTQYF; cdr3_nt: TGTGCCATCAGGGCACTAGCGCAACAGGGCACAGATACGCAGTATTTT
clone_size: few; d_call: TRBD1; j_call: TRBJ1-2; v_call: TRBV7-2; cdr3_aa: CASSSHGRGPPPNYGYTF; cdr3_nt: TGTGCCAGCAGCTCCCATGGAAGGGGGCCCCCACCTAACTATGGCTACACCTTC
clone_size: -; d_call: -; j_call: TRBJ1-4; v_call: TRBV5-1; cdr3_aa: CASSLNQVANEKLFF; cdr3_nt: TGCGCCAGCAGCTTGAACCAGGTCGCTAATGAAAAACTGTTTTTT
clone_size: -; d_call: -; j_call: TRBJ2-3; v_call: TRBV10-3; cdr3_aa: CAIGRGSTDTQYF; cdr3_nt: TGTGCCATCGGCAGGGGTAGCACAGATACGCAGTATTTT
clone_size: -; d_call: -; j_call: TRBJ2-4; v_call: TRBV6-5; cdr3_aa: CASSSDYGPIFF; cdr3_nt: TGTGCCAGCAGTTCGGATTATGGCCCGATTTTCTTC
clone_size: -; d_call: -; j_call: TRBJ2-1; v_call: TRBV14; cdr3_aa: CASSQVALGSNEQFF; cdr3_nt: TGTGCCAGCAGCCAAGTAGCCCTGGGAAGCAATGAGCAGTTCTTC
clone_size: few; d_call: -; j_call: TRBJ2-3; v_call: TRBV20-1; cdr3_aa: CSASEGRVASDTQYF; cdr3_nt: TGCAGTGCTAGTGAGGGCAGGGTCGCCTCAGATACGCAGTATTTT
clone_size: -; d_call: -; j_call: TRBJ2-1; v_call: TRBV11-1; cdr3_aa: CASSLDQQGFEQFF; cdr3_nt: TGTGCCAGCAGCTTAGATCAGCAGGGGTTTGAGCAGTTCTTC
clone_size: few; d_call: -; j_call: TRBJ2-5; v_call: TRBV20-1; cdr3_aa: CSAKGLGIGEETQYF; cdr3_nt: TGCAGTGCTAAGGGGCTGGGGATCGGCGAGGAGACCCAGTACTTC
clone_size: few; d_call: -; j_call: TRBJ1-2; v_call: TRBV12-3/TRBV12-4; cdr3_aa: CASSRILGSYGYTF; cdr3_nt: TGTGCCAGCAGCCGCATACTGGGTAGCTATGGCTACACCTTC
clone_size: few; d_call: -; j_call: TRBJ2-3; v_call: TRBV20-1; cdr3_aa: CSASELSTDTQYF; cdr3_nt: TGCAGTGCTAGCGAGTTAAGCACAGATACGCAGTATTTT
clone_size: few; d_call: -; j_call: TRBJ1-1; v_call: TRBV27; cdr3_aa: CASSSLQDWNTEAFF; cdr3_nt: TGTGCCAGCAGTTCACTGCAGGATTGGAACACTGAAGCTTTCTTT
clone_size: -; d_call: TRBD1; j_call: TRBJ1-6; v_call: TRBV27; cdr3_aa: CASSLSIRETGLSPLHF; cdr3_nt: TGTGCCAGCAGTTTATCGATTAGGGAGACAGGGCTATCACCCCTCCACTTT
clone_size: few; d_call: -; j_call: TRBJ2-5; v_call: TRBV14; cdr3_aa: CASSQLDLETQYF; cdr3_nt: TGTGCCAGCAGCCAACTAGATCTGGAGACCCAGTACTTC
clone_size: -; d_call: -; j_call: TRBJ1-1; v_call: TRBV28; cdr3_aa: CASSQGGATNTEAFF; cdr3_nt: TGTGCCAGCAGCCAAGGGGGAGCTACGAACACTGAAGCTTTCTTT
clone_size: few; d_call: TRBD2; j_call: TRBJ2-7; v_call: TRBV20-1; cdr3_aa: CSATRPGLAGHEQYF; cdr3_nt: TGCAGTGCTACAAGACCGGGACTAGCGGGCCACGAGCAGTACTTC
clone_size: few; d_call: -; j_call: TRBJ2-2; v_call: TRBV6-6; cdr3_aa: CASTRLMNTGELFF; cdr3_nt: TGTGCCAGTACGCGGCTGATGAACACCGGGGAGCTGTTTTTT
clone_size: -; d_call: -; j_call: TRBJ1-5; v_call: TRBV7-9; cdr3_aa: CASSLGAHQPQHF; cdr3_nt: TGTGCCAGCAGCTTAGGGGCCCATCAGCCCCAGCATTTT
clone_size: many; d_call: -; j_call: TRBJ2-3; v_call: TRBV5-4; cdr3_aa: CASSLPGVTDTQYF; cdr3_nt: TGTGCCAGCAGCCTCCCTGGGGTTACAGATACGCAGTATTTT
clone_size: -; d_call: -; j_call: TRBJ2-7; v_call: TRBV6-5; cdr3_aa: CASRRNRDATYEQYF; cdr3_nt: TGTGCCAGCAGGCGTAACCGGGACGCAACCTACGAGCAGTACTTC
clone_size: -; d_call: TRBD2; j_call: TRBJ2-7; v_call: TRBV6-2/TRBV6-3; cdr3_aa: CASSYQTSGSSYEQYF; cdr3_nt: TGTGCCAGCAGTTACCAAACTAGCGGGAGCTCCTACGAGCAGTACTTC
clone_size: -; d_call: TRBD2; j_call: TRBJ2-7; v_call: TRBV20-1; cdr3_aa: CSAKLAGRSYEQYF; cdr3_nt: TGCAGTGCCAAACTAGCGGGAAGGTCCTACGAGCAGTACTTC
clone_size: few; d_call: -; j_call: TRBJ2-3; v_call: TRBV28; cdr3_aa: CASSFTLRQDLASTDTQYF; cdr3_nt: TGTGCCAGCAGTTTTACCCTTCGACAGGACCTAGCGAGCACAGATACGCAGTATTTT